In its sample, the clone carrying this TCR beta chain was seen a few times. The CDR3 is 14 residues long. Germline CDR1 and CDR2: MGHDK and SYGVNS. V was clipped by 4 bases and J by 5 bases, with 9 bases between them. The record originates from a study of blood T cell repertoires in COVID-19. Original processing methods: Nucleated cell counts were estimated from reference gene primer amplification. Libraries were prepared by immunoSEQ multiplex PCR; TCRdb keeps only in-frame clonotypes and omits some of them. The V and J calls and clone size are taken from that table; D and trimming were inferred from the DNA. Of about 250,000 clones listed, about nine tenths are singletons.

This TCR was recovered from a woman in her twenties or thirties with COVID-19, enrolled during active disease. The source material was peripheral blood. The chain recombines TRBV25-1 with TRBJ1-6; no definite D call. The CDR3 here is CASSVGQHNSPLHF. CDR3 coding DNA: TGTGCCAGCAGTGTGGGCCAGCATAATTCACCCCTCCACTTT.